The clone carrying this T cell receptor beta chain was counted a single time. TCRdb's copy holds only in-frame clones and misses some; the assay was immunoSEQ multiplex PCR. The sample carries over 65,000 clones, about nine tenths recorded once. The sample belongs to a study of neoadjuvant anti-PD-1 for oral cavity cancer. The CDR3 contains 15 residues. V lost 5 bases, J lost 0 bases, and 15 bases lay in between. The germline gives CDR1 SGHRS, CDR2 YFSETQ. Time point denoted: after neoadjuvant nivolumab, at surgical resection. The chain is built from TRBV5-1 and TRBJ2-7; tentative D call: TRBD2 (6 bases). The sequences come from PBMCs, collected after nivolumab (anti-PD-1) treatment. This clonotype was obtained from a person aged 35 to 85 with oral cavity squamous cell carcinoma. The CDR3, as DNA: TGCGCCAGCAGTGTTGGACTACCACTCTCCTACGAGCAGTACTTC. This codes for CASSVGLPLSYEQYF.